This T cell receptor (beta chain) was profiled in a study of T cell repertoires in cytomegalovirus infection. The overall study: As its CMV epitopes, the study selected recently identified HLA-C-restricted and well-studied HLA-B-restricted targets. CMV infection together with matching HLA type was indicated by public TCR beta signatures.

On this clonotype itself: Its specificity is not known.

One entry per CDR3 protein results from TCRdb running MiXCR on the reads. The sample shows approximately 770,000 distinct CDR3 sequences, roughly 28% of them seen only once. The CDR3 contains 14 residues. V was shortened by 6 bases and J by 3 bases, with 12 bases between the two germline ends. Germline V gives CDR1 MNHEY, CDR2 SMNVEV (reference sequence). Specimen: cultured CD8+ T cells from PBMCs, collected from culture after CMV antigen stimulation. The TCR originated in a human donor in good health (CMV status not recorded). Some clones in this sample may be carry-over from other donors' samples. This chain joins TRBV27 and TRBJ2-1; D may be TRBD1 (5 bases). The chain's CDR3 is CASRTVQGYNEQFF. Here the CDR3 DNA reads TGTGCCAGCAGGACAGTCCAGGGCTACAATGAGCAGTTCTTC.